This TCR beta chain was sequenced in a study of control samples from healthy donors and cancer patients. The CDR3 runs to 11 residues. With 7 bases clipped from V and 3 bases from J, the junction kept 2 bases outside the gene matches. Germline V gene sequence: CDR1 SQVTM, CDR2 ANQGSEA. TCRdb's table, derived via immunoSEQ multiplex PCR, lists solely in-frame clones and lacks some. Of 100,000 to 150,000 clones in the sample, around 90% are singletons; the top ten hold approximately 2.7%. The sample consisted of blood. The J gene is TRBJ1-1, the V gene TRBV29-1; 7 bases match TRBD1. The clonotype was recovered from a man aged 18 to 29 in good health. CDR3 nucleotides: TGCAGCGGGGGACAGTACACTGAAGCTTTCTTT. Protein product: CSGGQYTEAFF.